This T cell receptor beta chain was observed in a study of T cell responses to AZD1222 COVID-19 vaccine. Notes on the study in general: White British donors predominated, females outnumbered males, and clonal diversity was possibly underestimated. Epitopes outside B.1.351 and B.1.1.7 mutated regions reportedly drew nearly half of spike TCRs.

The table came from immunoSEQ multiplex PCR; TCRdb's copy has only in-frame clones and leaves some out. The table records around 78,000 clones, about 90% of them present only once. Details on this clone: What it binds is not known.

This CDR3 is 15 amino acids long. V shed 4 bases and J shed 13 bases, with 25 bases lying between them. Germline CDR1 is GTSNPN and CDR2 is SVGIG (reference sequence). The receptor was derived from an adult in good health. The sequencing used peripheral blood, collected on day 0 of MenACWY control vaccination. This sequence joins TRBV30 and TRBJ1-4; D is unresolved. Written as DNA, the CDR3 is TGTGCCTGGACGATACAAACCCATCGCCCGGGGTTACTGTTTTTT. This sequence encodes CAWTIQTHRPGLLFF.